This T cell receptor (beta chain) was documented in a study of shared clonotypes between healthy human individuals. The wider study: With ages of 18 to 49, the donors were a couple of women and three men. Every donor yielded three CD4 naive, three CD4 memory, two CD8 naive and one CD8 memory plate.

Study results and limitations: Naive CD4 clonotypes were shared across a handful of donors at roughly 5.3%. Depth of sequencing was expected to influence donor clonotype sharing.

TCRdb's copy holds only in-frame clones and misses some; the assay was immunoSEQ multiplex PCR. The sample has some 2.1 million clones; just under 95% are singletons. This CDR3 is 15 amino acids long. The junction had 6 bases not matched to a gene; V was cut back by 3 bases and J by 8 bases. CDR1 is SGDLS and CDR2 is YYNGEE in the germline V gene. Terminally differentiated effector memory CD45RA+ cells were left out of the naive CD8 fraction, which was CD45RO-negative and positively selected for CCR7. This clone has only a few counts. No antigen is known for it. The J gene is TRBJ1-6, the V gene TRBV9, with TRBD1 matching 9 bases. This receptor was taken from a man younger than 30 in good health. The specimen was naive CD8+ T cells sorted from blood. The CDR3 sequence: CASSASGTGHSPLHF. The CDR3 DNA sequence: TGTGCCAGCAGCGCCTCCGGGACAGGGCATTCACCCCTCCACTTT.